The 14 T cell receptor beta chains below were found in one sample sequenced in a study of blood T cells in healthy people across ages. A second roughly 7 to 12 cycle PCR used barcoded and J-beta primers. Via MiXCR, TCRdb re-called the 5' RACE reads, giving one row per CDR3 protein. The data contain around 1,000,000 distinct CDR3 sequences, roughly 24% of them singletons. The same sample was also studied in work on T cells of mothers and their children.

The specimen was blood. These receptor sequences come from a girl under 10 years old in good health.

The J gene is TRBJ2-3, the V gene TRBV5-1; D gene uncertain. Trimming stripped 5 bases from V and 2 bases from J, with 9 bases between. CDR3 length: 13 amino acids. Germline assignment: CDR1 SGHRS and CDR2 YFSETQ. CDR3 nucleotides: TGCGCCAGCAGTACGGACCTCACAGATACGCAGTATTTT. Protein sequence: CASSTDLTDTQYF.

The chain is built from TRBV7-9 and TRBJ2-3; the match to TRBD2 covers 11 bases. Germline values: CDR1 SEHNR, CDR2 FQNEAQ (reference sequence). This CDR3 spans 16 amino acids. Trimming took 5 bases from V and 3 from J; bases not matched to a gene: 7. CDR3 sequence (DNA): TGTGCCAGCAGCGATAGCGGGGGGGCGAGGACAGATACGCAGTATTTT. This sequence encodes CASSDSGGARTDTQYF. Full variable domain (outside the CDR3, taken from reference TRBV7-9 and TRBJ2-3): DTGVSQNPRHKITKRGQNVTFRCDPISEHNRLYWYRQTLGQGPEFLTYFQNEAQLEKSRLLSDRFSAERPKGSFSTLEIQRTEQGDSAMYLCASSDSGGARTDTQYFGPGTRLTVL.

The J gene is TRBJ2-7, the V gene TRBV27; D might be TRBD1 (8 bases). The CDR3 sequence is 15 residues long. The V gene's germline CDR1 is MNHEY and CDR2 SMNVEV (reference sequence). Trimming left V 5 bases short and J 2 bases short, with 16 bases between. The CDR3 DNA reads TGTGCCAGCAGTAGAAAAACAGGGGGGGCCTACGAGCAGTACTTC. Its translation is CASSRKTGGAYEQYF.

This clonotype was seen more than once but under ten times. The chain recombines TRBV6-2 or TRBV6-3 with TRBJ1-5; no clear D gene. The CDR3 has 13 residues. V dropped 2 bases and J dropped 5 bases, with 7 bases sitting between them. Germline V CDR1 and CDR2: MNHEY, SVGEGT. The CDR3 spells CASSYGSYQPQHF. Written as DNA, the CDR3 is TGTGCCAGCAGTTACGGGTCCTATCAGCCCCAGCATTTT.

V usage is TRBV24-1 and J usage is TRBJ2-5; D might be TRBD1 or TRBD2, each matching 5 bases. The J call is in doubt because the DNA end fits TRBJ2-1 better. There are 13 residues in the CDR3. Germline V gene lookup returns CDR1 KGHDR and CDR2 SFDVKD. The CDR3 bases are TGTGCCACCAGCCGGGACGCATACAATGAGCAGTTCTTC. Its translation: CATSRDAYNEQFF.

This clonotype has a handful of counts. The chain employs TRBV7-2 and TRBJ2-7; a weak D match, TRBD1 (6 bases). V was pared by 2 bases and J by 6 bases, with 20 bases between. This CDR3 comprises 16 residues. Germline V lookup: CDR1 SGHTA, CDR2 FQGNSA. CDR3 region: CASSLSLRGIRSEQYF. The DNA for the CDR3 is TGTGCCAGCAGCTTAAGCTTAAGGGGGATTAGGAGCGAGCAGTACTTC.

This clonotype was seen at least ten times. This rearrangement joins TRBV13 to TRBJ2-1; tentatively, D is TRBD1 (6 bases). The CDR3 runs to 14 residues. CDR1 PRHDT and CDR2 FYEKMQ come from the germline V gene (reference sequence). Trimming left V 5 bases short and J 7 bases short, with 15 bases between. CDR3 amino acids: CASSPHRVGNEQFF. Here the CDR3 DNA reads TGTGCCAGCAGCCCCCACAGGGTGGGTAATGAGCAGTTCTTC.

V is TRBV6-5 and J is TRBJ1-2; 7 bases line up with TRBD1. The CDR3 totals 14 residues. V was pared by 3 bases and J by 7 bases, with 8 bases of the junction left unmatched. Germline CDR1 and CDR2: MNHEY and SVGAGI. The CDR3 loop reads CASSYSGGLRGYTF. DNA of the CDR3: TGTGCCAGCAGTTATTCAGGGGGTTTACGTGGCTACACCTTC.

CDR3 sequence: CASSQDLRKSYEQYF. The CDR3 coding sequence is TGCGCCAGCAGCCAAGATTTGCGGAAATCGTACGAGCAGTACTTC. This chain uses TRBV4-3 with TRBJ2-7; D is unresolved. The germline CDR1 and CDR2 sequences are LGHNA and YSLEER. Deletions cut 0 bases from V and 4 bases from J, with 13 bases between. CDR3 length: 15 residues.

This clonotype was seen a few times. The CDR3 is CASSEALEGAKNIQYF. The CDR3 DNA sequence: TGTGCCAGCAGTGAAGCGCTTGAGGGGGCCAAAAACATTCAGTACTTC. The chain has TRBV6-1 and TRBJ2-4; D may match TRBD1 or TRBD2 (5 bases each). Trimming pared 0 bases from V and 1 base from J, leaving 10 bases between. CDR1 is MNHNS, CDR2 SASEGT, per germline. The CDR3 is 16 residues long.

This clonotype was found a few times. CDR3 loop: CASTWGLYQETQYF. As DNA, the CDR3 is TGTGCCAGCACCTGGGGTCTGTACCAAGAGACCCAGTACTTC. This chain links TRBV12-3 or TRBV12-4 with TRBJ2-5; no clear D. This CDR3 spans 14 amino acids. Trimming cost V 7 bases and J 0 bases, with 12 bases left between them.

To note about this clonotype: The conserved phenylalanine or tryptophan is not found at the CDR3 terminus, so this likely reflects a read error. The chain recombines TRBV13 with TRBJ1-2, with TRBD1 matching 7 bases. CDR3 length: 15 residues. Germline V gene data show CDR1 as PRHDT and CDR2 as FYEKMQ (reference sequence). V was pared by 5 bases and J by 4 bases, with 10 bases of the junction left unmatched. This CDR3 is CASSPRQGKGYGYTL. CDR3 DNA: TGTGCCAGCAGCCCTCGACAGGGAAAGGGCTATGGCTACACCCTC.

On this clonotype: The junction shows a germline mismatch at one end, possibly a read error. The J gene is TRBJ1-2, the V gene TRBV12-3 or TRBV12-4; D call uncertain. The CDR3 runs to 13 residues. In DNA form, the CDR3 reads TGTGCCAGCAGTTTCCGGATTTCCTATGGCTACATCTTC. This translates into CASSFRISYGYIF.

This chain connects TRBV4-3 to TRBJ1-1; TRBD1 matches 9 bases. Looked up from germline, CDR1 is LGHNA and CDR2 is YSLEER. The CDR3 is 15 residues long. Trimming cost V 4 bases and J 5 bases; bases outside gene matches: 8. The CDR3, as DNA: TGCGCCAGCAGCCGGACAGGGGCCGGGGGGACTGAAGCTTTCTTT. This translates into CASSRTGAGGTEAFF.